A single sample gave rise to the 30 T cell receptor beta chains below, sequenced in a study of OX40 agonist ivuxolimab in advanced cancers. Assay: immunoSEQ multiplex PCR; the TCRdb copy retains only in-frame clones and omits some. The sample contains tens of thousands of clones, around nine tenths of which appear only once. Source: CD4+ or CD8+ T cells sorted from blood, taken in a trial of the OX40 agonist ivuxolimab. The receptors here all came from an adult with an advanced solid tumor such as melanoma, head and neck, liver or kidney cancer.

The chain combines TRBV30 with TRBJ2-6; D not resolved. Trimming removed 6 bases at V and 0 bases at J, with 0 bases between. Germline loops: CDR1 GTSNPN, CDR2 SVGIG (reference sequence). CDR3 length: 11 amino acids. The CDR3 DNA is TGTGCCTGCTCTGGGGCCAACGTCCTGACTTTC. As protein: CACSGANVLTF.

This clone was recorded a few times. The chain uses TRBV5-1 and TRBJ2-2; 8 positions agree with TRBD2. J gave up 5 bases and V 3 bases, and 6 bases lay outside the gene matches. The CDR3 runs to 15 residues. Germline V gives CDR1 SGHRS, CDR2 YFSETQ. The CDR3 here is CASSSGTSYTGELFF. For the CDR3, the DNA is TGCGCCAGCAGCTCCGGGACTAGTTATACCGGGGAGCTGTTTTTT.

This chain links TRBV6-5 with TRBJ2-5; D unresolved. Germline CDR1 and CDR2: MNHEY and SVGAGI. This CDR3 contains 13 residues. V was pared by 5 bases and J by 3 bases, with 10 bases between. CDR3 DNA sequence: TGTGCCAGCAGTATCAGAAGGAAAGAGACCCAGTACTTC. This translates into CASSIRRKETQYF.

The gene calls are TRBV12-5 and TRBJ2-5; 8 nucleotides line up with TRBD1. V lost 4 bases and J lost 4; bases outside the gene matches: 5. Germline assignment: CDR1 LGHNT and CDR2 FRNRAP. The CDR3 is 14 residues long. The CDR3 DNA follows: TGTGCTAGTGGTTCGGGGACAGGAAGAGAGACCCAGTACTTC. This gives the protein CASGSGTGRETQYF.

The sample holds one count of this clone. The chain has TRBV5-1 and TRBJ2-7; maybe TRBD2 (6 bases). Germline loops: CDR1 SGHRS, CDR2 YFSETQ. V shed 6 bases and J shed 5 bases, with 18 bases lying between them. The CDR3 is 14 amino acids. CDR3 protein: CASTPGGEFHEQYF. The DNA of the CDR3 is TGCGCCAGCACCCCTGGAGGGGAATTCCACGAGCAGTACTTC.

In regard to this clone: The sample contains more than one DNA sequence encoding this CDR3. V usage is TRBV5-4 and J usage is TRBJ2-2; D is perhaps TRBD2 (5 bases). In germline, CDR1 is SGHNT, CDR2 YYREEE (reference sequence). This CDR3 contains 15 residues. The V end was cut by 3 bases, the J end by 2 bases, with 11 bases between. CDR3: CASSSSGVNTGELFF. DNA for the CDR3: TGTGCCAGCAGCTCCAGCGGTGTTAACACCGGGGAGCTGTTTTTT.

This chain connects TRBV5-4 to TRBJ1-5; D is unresolved. The CDR3 is made up of 14 amino acids. In germline, CDR1 is SGHNT, CDR2 YYREEE (reference sequence). V gave up 2 bases and J gave up 0 bases, with 6 bases separating them. The CDR3 DNA is TGTGCCAGCAGCTTAGTTAATAGCAATCAGCCCCAGCATTTT. Its translation: CASSLVNSNQPQHF.

The J gene is TRBJ2-3, the V gene TRBV5-4; 7 nucleotides align to TRBD2. The junction had 5 bases not matched to a gene; V was cut back by 0 bases and J by 4 bases. Germline CDR1 is SGHNT and CDR2 is YYREEE (reference sequence). The CDR3 sequence is 15 residues long. The CDR3, as DNA: TGTGCCAGCAGCTTGGAGGGAGGGAGTGCAGATACGCAGTATTTT. Residues: CASSLEGGSADTQYF. The entire variable domain, with the rest obtained from reference TRBV5-4 and TRBJ2-3, is as follows: ETGVTQSPTHLIKTRGQQVTLRCSSQSGHNTVSWYQQALGQGPQFIFQYYREEENGRGNFPPRFSGLQFPNYSSELNVNALELDDSALYLCASSLEGGSADTQYFGPGTRLTVL.

This rearrangement joins TRBV5-6 to TRBJ2-1, with 12 bases lining up with TRBD2. The CDR3 covers 17 residues. V was clipped by 4 bases and J by 4 bases; unmatched bases: 9. Germline CDR1 and CDR2: SGHDT and YYEEEE. DNA for the CDR3: TGTGCCAGCAGCAGGGACACGACTAGCGGGAGATACAATGAGCAGTTCTTC. Protein: CASSRDTTSGRYNEQFF.

This clone came up once. The chain uses TRBV12-5 and TRBJ2-7; D remains unclear. This CDR3 region has 13 residues. The germline V gene has CDR1 LGHNT and CDR2 FRNRAP. The V end lost 4 bases, the J end lost 1 base, and 8 bases lay between the germline ends. The CDR3 is CASGSPQSYEQYF. As DNA, the CDR3 is TGTGCTAGTGGTTCCCCCCAATCCTACGAGCAGTACTTC.

V and J are TRBV2 and TRBJ2-1; D is possibly TRBD1 or TRBD2 (5 bases each). The V and J ends lost 8 bases and 9 bases respectively, with 14 bases between them. Germline CDR1 SNHLY, CDR2 FYNNEI. CDR3 size: 12 residues. The CDR3 bases are TGTGCCAGCCGGGGCGGAAGGGGTGAGCAGTTCTTC. Encoded protein: CASRGGRGEQFF.

This rearrangement joins TRBV19 to TRBJ1-5; the D is unclear. Looked up from germline, CDR1 is LNHDA and CDR2 is SQIVND (reference sequence). The CDR3 spans 13 residues. V was clipped by 1 base and J by 9 bases, with 10 bases between them. The DNA of the CDR3 is TGTGCCAGTAGTATAGCTCGGGCAAGGCCCCAGCATTTT. Translated: CASSIARARPQHF.

V usage is TRBV18 and J usage is TRBJ1-1; TRBD1 matches 8 bases. V lost 5 bases to trimming and J lost 9 bases; unmatched junction nucleotides: 17. This CDR3 region has 16 residues. Per germline, CDR1 KGHSH and CDR2 LQKENI. CDR3 residues: CASSRRSQGAYEQAFF. The CDR3 DNA is TGTGCCAGCTCAAGGCGGAGCCAGGGGGCATACGAGCAAGCTTTCTTT.

The chain uses TRBV11-2 and TRBJ2-7; no firm D call. The CDR3 consists of 11 residues. CDR1 and CDR2 (germline): SGHAT, FQNNGV. V was clipped by 3 bases and J by 4 bases, with 4 bases between them. The CDR3 DNA reads TGTGCCAGCAGCTTTAAATACGAGCAGTACTTC. Residues: CASSFKYEQYF.

The V and J genes are TRBV27 and TRBJ1-5; no clear D. CDR3 size: 15 residues. The germline V and J ends were trimmed by 6 bases and 2 bases, with 14 bases remaining between them. Looked up from germline, CDR1 is MNHEY and CDR2 is SMNVEV (reference sequence). In DNA form, the CDR3 reads TGTGCCAGCAGCCCTAAGTGGGGTGGCAATCAGCCCCAGCATTTT. Translation gives CASSPKWGGNQPQHF.

The J gene is TRBJ2-7, the V gene TRBV4-1; perhaps TRBD1 as D (6 bases). The CDR3 extends over 15 amino acids. Germline-derived CDR1 and CDR2 are MGHRA and YSYEKL. V was clipped by 0 bases and J by 5 bases, with 14 bases between them. The CDR3 spells CASSQDLRTVNEQYF. CDR3 sequence (DNA): TGCGCCAGCAGCCAAGATCTAAGGACAGTAAACGAGCAGTACTTC.

CDR3 bases: TGCGCCAGCAGCCCAGGGCTAGCGGGGCTCCGTAAGACCCAGTACTTC. Translated, it gives CASSPGLAGLRKTQYF. The V and J genes are TRBV5-1 and TRBJ2-5, with TRBD2 matching over 9 bases. The CDR3 is 16 amino acids. CDR1 and CDR2 (germline): SGHRS, YFSETQ. Trimming took 4 bases from V and 6 from J; bases not matched to a gene: 13.

The chain joins TRBV6-1 to TRBJ1-5; D is unclear. The germline gives CDR1 MNHNS, CDR2 SASEGT. CDR3 length: 15 residues. V was trimmed by 7 bases and J by 1 base, leaving 14 bases between them. This chain's CDR3 is CASTVGGRSNQPQHF. CDR3 DNA sequence: TGTGCCAGCACTGTAGGAGGAAGGAGCAATCAGCCCCAGCATTTT.

The chain links TRBV19 to TRBJ2-1; 7 bases are shared with TRBD2. V shed 5 bases and J 13 bases; nucleotides not matched to a gene: 14. Germline lookup yields CDR1 LNHDA and CDR2 SQIVND (reference sequence). The CDR3 is 14 residues long. CDR3 in DNA: TGTGCCAGTAGTCCCAGACTAGCCCCGCGCTATCAGTTCTTC. It is translated as CASSPRLAPRYQFF.

CDR3 loop: CASSPRTSLTGNEQFF. The DNA of the CDR3 is TGTGCCAGCAGTCCTCGGACTAGCCTAACGGGGAATGAGCAGTTCTTC. The chain is built from TRBV27 and TRBJ2-1, with 8 bases aligning to TRBD2. The germline gives CDR1 MNHEY, CDR2 SMNVEV (reference sequence). The CDR3 extends over 16 amino acids. With V trimmed by 5 bases and J by 7 bases, 13 bases remained unmatched.

This clone was picked up one time. The J gene is TRBJ1-2, the V gene TRBV6-5; D ambiguous. V was pared by 7 bases and J by 8 bases, with 20 bases between. This CDR3 has 14 residues. The germline V gene encodes CDR1 MNHEY and CDR2 SVGAGI. The CDR3 DNA is TGTGCCAGCACAGGATCGGGAGTTTCACGCGGCTACACCTTC. Protein product: CASTGSGVSRGYTF.

The V call is TRBV20-1, the J call TRBJ1-5; D call uncertain. The CDR3 is 11 amino acids. Trimming stripped 3 bases from V and 11 bases from J, with 11 bases between. In germline, CDR1 is DFQATT, CDR2 SNEGSKA (reference sequence). The CDR3 nucleotides are TGCAGTGCTAGGGTGCGACATACCCAGCATTTT. Amino acid sequence: CSARVRHTQHF.

V gene TRBV2 combines with J gene TRBJ2-2; the match to TRBD1 covers 7 bases. Per the germline V gene, CDR1 is SNHLY and CDR2 is FYNNEI. After removal of 4 bases from V and 7 bases from J, the junction contained 6 bases not matched to a gene. The CDR3 consists of 14 residues. This CDR3 reads CASSVQTGHGELFF. DNA for the CDR3: TGTGCCAGCAGTGTTCAGACAGGGCACGGGGAGCTGTTTTTT. The full variable domain, with the rest looked up from reference TRBV2 and TRBJ2-2, is EPEVTQTPSHQVTQMGQEVILRCVPISNHLYFYWYRQILGQKVEFLVSFYNNEISEKSEIFDDQFSVERPDGSNFTLKIRSTKLEDSAMYFCASSVQTGHGELFFGEGSRLTVL.

The genes are TRBV18 and TRBJ2-3; weak D call: TRBD2 (5 bases). Germline V gene data show CDR1 as KGHSH and CDR2 as LQKENI. V was shortened by 6 bases and J by 5 bases, with 12 bases between the two germline ends. The CDR3 covers 13 residues. In DNA form, the CDR3 reads TGTGCCAGCTCGGCGATGGAGGTAGATACGCAGTATTTT. Amino acids: CASSAMEVDTQYF. The full variable domain, with the rest looked up from reference TRBV18 and TRBJ2-3, is NAGVMQNPRHLVRRRGQEARLRCSPMKGHSHVYWYRQLPEEGLKFMVYLQKENIIDESGMPKERFSAEFPKEGPSILRIQQVVRGDSAAYFCASSAMEVDTQYFGPGTRLTVL.

The V gene is TRBV18, the J gene TRBJ1-6; D might be TRBD1 (5 bases). CDR1 is KGHSH and CDR2 is LQKENI in the germline V gene. Trimming cost V 4 bases and J 7 bases, with 14 bases left between them. The CDR3 has 15 amino acids. The CDR3 DNA reads TGTGCCAGCTCACTAAACCGACAGAGCAATTCACCCCTCCACTTT. Protein product: CASSLNRQSNSPLHF.

CDR3 coding DNA: TGTGCCAGCAGCTTATCACAGGGGCCCTACGAGCAGTACTTC. It specifies CASSLSQGPYEQYF. This chain connects TRBV7-9 to TRBJ2-7; 7 bases are a match to TRBD1. The CDR3 spans 14 residues. Germline V lookup: CDR1 SEHNR, CDR2 FQNEAQ (reference sequence). With 2 bases clipped from V and 2 bases from J, the junction kept 3 bases outside the gene matches.

The chain joins TRBV10-3 to TRBJ1-2; no reliable D call. V was shortened by 4 bases and J by 4 bases, with 10 bases between the two germline ends. Per the germline V gene, CDR1 is ENHRY and CDR2 is SYGVKD. This CDR3 has 13 amino acids. The CDR3 region is CAISGKNGYGYTF. The DNA for the CDR3 is TGTGCCATCAGTGGAAAAAACGGCTATGGCTACACCTTC.

The chain has TRBV2 and TRBJ1-1, with D uncertain. Trimming removed 1 base from V and 5 bases from J, with 8 bases in between. The CDR3 has 13 residues. Germline lookup yields CDR1 SNHLY and CDR2 FYNNEI. The CDR3 loop reads CASSEGGDTEAFF. In DNA form, the CDR3 reads TGTGCCAGCAGTGAAGGGGGAGATACTGAAGCTTTCTTT.

J is TRBJ2-7 and V is TRBV6-5; D tentatively reads TRBD1 or TRBD2 (5 bases each). V gave up 2 bases and J gave up 6 bases, with 8 bases separating them. The length of the CDR3 is 12 residues. Germline assignment: CDR1 MNHEY and CDR2 SVGAGI. CDR3 amino acids: CASSYQGTEQYF. The CDR3 region has the DNA TGTGCCAGCAGTTACCAAGGGACCGAGCAGTACTTC.

This clone has a handful of counts. This rearrangement joins TRBV6-1 to TRBJ2-1; D unclear. Germline assignment: CDR1 MNHNS and CDR2 SASEGT. The CDR3 covers 14 residues. Trimming left V 1 base short and J 5 bases short, with 9 bases between. The CDR3 protein is CASSEGLGNNEQFF. The CDR3, as DNA: TGTGCCAGCAGTGAAGGCCTCGGTAACAATGAGCAGTTCTTC.